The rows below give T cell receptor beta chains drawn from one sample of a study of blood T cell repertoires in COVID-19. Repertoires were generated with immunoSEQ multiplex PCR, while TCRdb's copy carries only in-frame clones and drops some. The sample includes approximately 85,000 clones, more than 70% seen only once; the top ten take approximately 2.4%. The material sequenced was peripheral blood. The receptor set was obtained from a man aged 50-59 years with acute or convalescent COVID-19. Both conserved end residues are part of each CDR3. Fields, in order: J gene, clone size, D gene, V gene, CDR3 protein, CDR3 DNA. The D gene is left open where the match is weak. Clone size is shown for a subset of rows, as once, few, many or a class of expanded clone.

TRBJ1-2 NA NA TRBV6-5 CASSTGAPYGYTF TGTGCCAGCAGTACCGGAGCCCCATATGGCTACACCTTC
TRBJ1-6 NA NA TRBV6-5 CASSFRESSYNSPLHF TGTGCCAGCAGTTTCAGGGAAAGCTCCTATAATTCACCCCTCCACTTT
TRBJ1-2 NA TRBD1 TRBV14 CASSQAPWGTGGFYGYTF TGTGCCAGCAGCCAAGCTCCCTGGGGGACAGGAGGCTTCTATGGCTACACCTTC
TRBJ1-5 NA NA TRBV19 CASSITENSNQPQHF TGTGCCAGTAGTATTACCGAGAATAGCAATCAGCCCCAGCATTTT
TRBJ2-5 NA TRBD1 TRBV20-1 CSASPPGQIQETQYF TGCAGTGCTAGTCCTCCGGGACAGATACAAGAGACCCAGTACTTC
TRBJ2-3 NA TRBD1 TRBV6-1 CASSEWDRGTDTQYF TGTGCCAGCAGTGAATGGGACAGGGGCACAGATACGCAGTATTTT
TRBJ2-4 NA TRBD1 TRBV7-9 CASSPSLRGRTKNIQYF TGTGCCAGCAGCCCCTCCTTGAGGGGGCGCACGAAAAACATTCAGTACTTC
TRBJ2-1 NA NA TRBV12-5 CASGLGELREQFF TGTGCTAGTGGTTTGGGTGAGCTCCGTGAGCAGTTCTTC
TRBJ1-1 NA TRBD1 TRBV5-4 CASSRDRENTEAFF TGTGCCAGCAGCAGGGACAGGGAGAACACTGAAGCTTTCTTT
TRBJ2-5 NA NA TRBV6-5 CASSLSGIRGETQYF TGTGCCAGCAGTTTATCGGGAATTCGCGGGGAGACCCAGTACTTC
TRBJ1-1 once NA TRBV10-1 CASRPGEGWTEAFF TGCGCCAGCAGGCCCGGGGAGGGGTGGACTGAAGCTTTCTTT
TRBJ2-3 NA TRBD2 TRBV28 CASSAGGNPVANTQYF TGTGCCAGCTCGGCGGGAGGAAACCCAGTCGCAAATACGCAGTATTTT
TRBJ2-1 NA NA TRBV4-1 CASSQDPGVTYNEQFF TGCGCCAGCAGCCAAGATCCGGGGGTTACCTACAATGAGCAGTTCTTC
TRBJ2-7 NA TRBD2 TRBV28 CASSSMGTSANEQYF TGTGCCAGCAGTTCCATGGGGACTAGCGCGAACGAGCAGTACTTC
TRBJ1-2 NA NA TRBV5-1 CASSSAQGRGNYGYTF TGCGCCAGCAGTTCGGCCCAGGGGCGCGGGAACTATGGCTACACCTTC
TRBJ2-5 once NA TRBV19 CASSIGRDLGETQYF TGTGCCAGTAGTATAGGGAGGGACCTAGGGGAGACCCAGTACTTC
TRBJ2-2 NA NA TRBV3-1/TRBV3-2 CASSQAGALSTGELFF TGTGCCAGCAGCCAAGCGGGAGCTCTATCGACCGGGGAGCTGTTTTTT
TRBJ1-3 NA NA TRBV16 CASRVSPGNTIYF TGTGCCAGTCGAGTTTCTCCTGGAAACACCATATATTTT
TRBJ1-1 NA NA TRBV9 CASSAKRGESNTEAFF TGTGCCAGCAGCGCAAAACGGGGAGAATCGAACACTGAAGCTTTCTTT
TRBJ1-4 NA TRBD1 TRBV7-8 CASSSIIDRGQSEKLFF TGTGCCAGCAGCTCAATCATCGACAGGGGGCAAAGTGAAAAACTGTTTTTT
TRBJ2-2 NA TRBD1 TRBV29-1 CSPPQGQSGELFF TGCAGCCCCCCACAGGGGCAGAGTGGGGAGCTGTTTTTT
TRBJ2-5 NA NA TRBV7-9 CASSLGVQGQETQYF TGTGCCAGCAGCTTAGGAGTACAGGGCCAAGAGACCCAGTACTTC
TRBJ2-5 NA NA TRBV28 CACEERAGQETQYF TGTGCCTGTGAGGAGCGGGCGGGCCAAGAGACCCAGTACTTC
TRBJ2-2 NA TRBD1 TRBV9 CASSRTGTATGELFF TGTGCCAGCAGCCGGACCGGGACAGCTACCGGGGAGCTGTTTTTT
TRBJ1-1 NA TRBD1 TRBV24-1 CATRQGNMNTEAFF TGTGCCACCCGACAGGGGAATATGAACACTGAAGCTTTCTTT
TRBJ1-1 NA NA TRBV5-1 CASSLNRRNTEAFF TGCGCCAGCAGCTTGAACAGGAGGAACACTGAAGCTTTCTTT
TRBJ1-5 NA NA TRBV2 CATRGEGGQPQHF TGTGCCACCAGGGGCGAAGGGGGTCAGCCCCAGCATTTT
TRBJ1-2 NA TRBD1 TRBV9 CASTTSRQGTNYGYTF TGTGCCAGCACGACCTCAAGACAGGGAACTAACTATGGCTACACCTTC
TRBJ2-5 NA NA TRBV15 CATSRGGEVETQYF TGTGCCACCAGCAGAGGTGGTGAGGTGGAGACCCAGTACTTC